The 29 T cell receptor beta chains presented below share a single source sample, sequenced in a study of T cells after posttransplantation cyclophosphamide (dated by TCRdb to about 2016). Library preparation used the immunoSEQ multiplex PCR assay. The clones in this table, taken by TCRdb from immuneACCESS, are in-frame only. Not every clone is retained; where verified, under half of the shortfall comes from an unresolved V gene, and the cause of the rest is unknown. Across this sample there are about 16,000 clones, with approximately 81% seen only once. About 29% of the sample is taken by the ten largest. The control cohort consisted of around twelve patients who had myeloablative marrow transplants with methotrexate plus a calcineurin inhibitor and who were sampled 1 year after transplant. The sample was PBMCs, taken after allogeneic stem cell transplant with calcineurin inhibitor and methotrexate. These receptor sequences come from a female patient aged 18-30 years who received an allogeneic stem cell transplant from an unrelated donor, was CMV-positive, and had acute and chronic GVHD. In patients who had a transplant, some T cells may come from the graft donor.

V and J are TRBV6-1 and TRBJ1-4; perhaps TRBD1 as D (6 bases). Germline CDR1 reads MNHNS; CDR2 reads SASEGT. This CDR3 is built from 15 residues. V was clipped by 4 bases and J by 3 bases, with 12 bases between them. DNA of the CDR3: TGTGCCAGCAGTGTCGACCAGGGGTCTAATGAAAAACTGTTTTTT. Translated, it gives CASSVDQGSNEKLFF.

The V and J genes are TRBV5-6 and TRBJ2-1; a weak D match, TRBD1 (5 bases). The CDR3 is made up of 17 amino acids. CDR1 is SGHDT, CDR2 YYEEEE, per germline. Trimming took off 2 bases at V and 4 bases at J, with 19 bases between the two ends. The CDR3 is CASSLRFVGHSYNEQFF. The CDR3, as DNA: TGTGCCAGCAGCTTAAGGTTTGTAGGACACTCATACAATGAGCAGTTCTTC.

The chain links TRBV6-5 to TRBJ2-1; 14 bases line up with TRBD2. Germline-derived CDR1 and CDR2 are MNHEY and SVGAGI. V shed 5 bases, J shed 7 bases, and the junction held 4 bases outside the gene matches. There are 15 residues in the CDR3. CDR3 sequence: CASSRGTSGSNEQFF. The CDR3 DNA reads TGTGCCAGCAGTAGGGGGACTAGCGGGAGTAATGAGCAGTTCTTC.

The chain joins TRBV5-1 to TRBJ1-4; tentatively, D is TRBD1 (6 bases). The V end lost 0 bases, the J end lost 8 bases, and 11 bases lay between the germline ends. CDR1 and CDR2 (germline): SGHRS, YFSETQ. The CDR3 consists of 14 residues. The CDR3 DNA reads TGCGCCAGCAGCTTGGGGGGGACAAGGGAAAAACTGTTTTTT. Its translation: CASSLGGTREKLFF. Complete variable domain (other parts from reference TRBV5-1 and TRBJ1-4): KAGVTQTPRYLIKTRGQQVTLSCSPISGHRSVSWYQQTPGQGLQFLFEYFSETQRNKGNFPGRFSGRQFSNSRSEMNVSTLELGDSALYLCASSLGGTREKLFFGSGTQLSVL.

The chain joins TRBV10-2 to TRBJ2-1; 10 nucleotides agree with TRBD1. J gave up 5 bases and V 7 bases, and 11 bases lay outside the gene matches. CDR1 and CDR2 from the germline V gene are WSHSY and SAAADI. CDR3 length: 16 residues. The CDR3 loop is CASTLVRDRGHNEQFF. The CDR3 DNA reads TGCGCCAGCACTCTAGTACGCGACAGGGGGCACAATGAGCAGTTCTTC.

The rearrangement links TRBV5-4 to TRBJ2-7; 8 bases line up with TRBD2. Germline trimming cut 5 bases from V and 6 bases from J; bases unmatched to any gene: 16. The CDR3 has 16 residues. The germline CDR1 and CDR2 sequences are SGHNT and YYREEE (reference sequence). The CDR3 loop is CASSDLFSGILGEQYF. The CDR3 coding sequence is TGTGCCAGCAGTGATCTTTTTAGCGGGATTCTAGGCGAGCAGTACTTC. Full variable domain (rest looked up from reference TRBV5-4 and TRBJ2-7): ETGVTQSPTHLIKTRGQQVTLRCSSQSGHNTVSWYQQALGQGPQFIFQYYREEENGRGNFPPRFSGLQFPNYSSELNVNALELDDSALYLCASSDLFSGILGEQYFGPGTRLTVT.

The chain has TRBV20-1 and TRBJ2-5; D not certain. The germline gives CDR1 DFQATT, CDR2 SNEGSKA (reference sequence). Trimming shortened V by 6 bases and J by 0 bases, and 5 bases separated the two germline ends. CDR3 length: 11 residues. DNA for the CDR3: TGCAGTGCAGCGTACCAAGAGACCCAGTACTTC. Its protein is CSAAYQETQYF.

This clone was counted a few times. The chain links TRBV5-4 to TRBJ1-1, with 7 bases that match TRBD1. Trimming took 5 bases from V and 4 from J; bases not matched to a gene: 8. The CDR3 loop spans 14 amino acids. Per germline, CDR1 SGHNT and CDR2 YYREEE (reference sequence). CDR3 region: CASRPLGGGTEAFF. The CDR3, as DNA: TGTGCCAGCAGGCCCCTAGGGGGCGGCACTGAAGCTTTCTTT.

V usage is TRBV5-1 and J usage is TRBJ2-2; tentative D call: TRBD1 (5 bases). Germline lookup yields CDR1 SGHRS and CDR2 YFSETQ. CDR3 length: 15 amino acids. Trimming removed 0 bases at V and 5 bases at J, with 11 bases between. CDR3 protein: CASSLVQGRTGELFF. The CDR3 nucleotides are TGCGCCAGCAGCTTGGTCCAGGGCCGTACCGGGGAGCTGTTTTTT.

This sequence joins TRBV5-4 and TRBJ2-4, with no clear D. V was pared by 4 bases and J by 0 bases, with 8 bases between. The CDR3 spans 14 residues. CDR1 is SGHNT, CDR2 YYREEE, per germline (reference sequence). CDR3 sequence (DNA): TGTGCCAGCAGCCTGGGCAGAGCCAAAAACATTCAGTACTTC. As protein: CASSLGRAKNIQYF.

CDR3 sequence reads: CASSFTPGGGLYGYTF. The CDR3 DNA reads TGTGCCAGCAGCTTTACCCCGGGTGGGGGCCTCTATGGCTACACCTTC. The V and J genes are TRBV7-2 and TRBJ1-2, with a weak D call TRBD1 (6 bases). CDR1 SGHTA and CDR2 FQGNSA come from the germline V gene. V lost 3 bases, J lost 4 bases, and 18 bases lay in between. The CDR3 is 16 amino acids.

The rearrangement links TRBV28 to TRBJ1-4; D is unresolved. With 1 base removed from V and 4 bases from J, the gap between germline ends came to 16 bases. The CDR3 spans 17 residues. The germline V gene encodes CDR1 MDHEN and CDR2 SYDVKM. CDR3 DNA: TGTGCCAGCAGTTTATCCCCGGGCGGGCGGGGTAATGAAAAACTGTTTTTT. Its translation is CASSLSPGGRGNEKLFF. Complete variable domain (other parts from reference TRBV28 and TRBJ1-4): DVKVTQSSRYLVKRTGEKVFLECVQDMDHENMFWYRQDPGLGLRLIYFSYDVKMKEKGDIPEGYSVSREKKERFSLILESASTNQTSMYLCASSLSPGGRGNEKLFFGSGTQLSVL.

This chain connects TRBV7-6 to TRBJ2-5, with TRBD1 matching over 7 bases. The J call may be mistaken, given a closer DNA end match to TRBJ2-7. CDR1 is SGHVS and CDR2 is FNYEAQ in the germline V gene. The CDR3 runs to 14 residues. The CDR3 sequence is CASSLRTGSYEQYF. The CDR3, as DNA: TGTGCCAGCAGCTTGCGGACAGGCTCCTACGAGCAGTACTTC.

The chain has TRBV7-9 and TRBJ2-5; perhaps TRBD1 as D (6 bases). Germline assignment: CDR1 SEHNR and CDR2 FQNEAQ (reference sequence). V lost 4 bases to trimming and J lost 0 bases, with 12 bases between them. The CDR3 runs to 15 residues. The CDR3 DNA reads as TGTGCCAGCAGCTCGACCGACAGGAACCAAGAGACCCAGTACTTC. Residues: CASSSTDRNQETQYF.

With regard to this clone: In this CDR3 the conserved last residue, phenylalanine or tryptophan, is missing, so a read error is likely. The genes are TRBV7-9 and TRBJ1-2, with TRBD1 matching 9 bases. The CDR3 is 13 residues long. With 8 bases clipped from V and 7 bases from J, the junction kept 8 bases outside the gene matches. From germline, CDR1 is SEHNR and CDR2 FQNEAQ (reference sequence). CDR3 protein: CASQTGGSVGYTL. The CDR3 coding sequence is TGTGCCAGCCAAACAGGGGGCTCGGTTGGCTACACCCTC.

This chain links TRBV19 with TRBJ1-2; the match to TRBD1 covers 9 bases. Germline CDR1 and CDR2: LNHDA and SQIVND (reference sequence). V trimming: 8 bases; J trimming: 4 bases; junction bases outside the gene matches: 5. The CDR3 runs 13 residues. DNA for the CDR3: TGTGCCAGTTCCCCGGACAGGGGCTATGGCTACACCTTC. Translating it yields CASSPDRGYGYTF.

This sequence joins TRBV29-1 and TRBJ2-7; 8 nucleotides agree with TRBD1. Germline values: CDR1 SQVTM, CDR2 ANQGSEA. Unmatched junction bases numbered 6, after V lost 0 bases and J lost 2 bases. The CDR3 length is 15 residues. As DNA, the CDR3 is TGCAGCGTTGAAGAGCCGGGACAGGACACCTACGAGCAGTACTTC. It is translated as CSVEEPGQDTYEQYF.

The CDR3: CASSDGASGNTIYF. The DNA for the CDR3 is TGTGCCAGCAGTGATGGAGCCTCTGGAAACACCATATATTTT. This rearrangement joins TRBV6-5 to TRBJ1-3; D not certain. Trimming took 5 bases from V and 0 from J, leaving 8 bases between them. Germline V gene sequence: CDR1 MNHEY, CDR2 SVGAGI. This CDR3 is built from 14 residues.

This chain joins TRBV6-1 and TRBJ1-3; 8 nucleotides agree with TRBD1. Germline V gene data show CDR1 as MNHNS and CDR2 as SASEGT. V lost 6 bases to trimming and J lost 1 base; unmatched junction nucleotides: 5. This CDR3 comprises 15 residues. CDR3 DNA: TGTGCCAGCAGGGACTGGACAGGGTCTGGAAACACCATATATTTT. It yields the protein CASRDWTGSGNTIYF.

The chain carries TRBV5-4 and TRBJ2-1; D gene uncertain. V was trimmed by 0 bases and J by 5 bases, leaving 3 bases between them. The germline CDR1 and CDR2 sequences are SGHNT and YYREEE (reference sequence). The CDR3 has 12 amino acids. The CDR3 protein is CASSLVDNEQFF. CDR3 DNA sequence: TGTGCCAGCAGCTTGGTCGACAATGAGCAGTTCTTC.

The chain combines TRBV5-1 with TRBJ1-2; D gene ambiguous. The CDR3 covers 17 residues. CDR1 and CDR2 (germline): SGHRS, YFSETQ. Trimming took 0 bases from V and 8 from J, leaving 23 bases between them. The chain's CDR3 is CASSLVVTSAASGGYTF. CDR3 nucleotides: TGCGCCAGCAGCTTGGTGGTCACTTCGGCAGCGTCGGGGGGCTACACCTTC.

This chain connects TRBV7-9 to TRBJ1-3, with D perhaps matching TRBD1 (6 bases). This CDR3 is 14 amino acids long. Trimming took off 5 bases at V and 4 bases at J, with 12 bases between the two ends. CDR1 and CDR2 (germline): SEHNR, FQNEAQ (reference sequence). The CDR3 region is CASSAPGEGNTIYF. The DNA for the CDR3 is TGTGCCAGCAGCGCACCAGGGGAGGGAAACACCATATATTTT.

The genes are TRBV7-2 and TRBJ2-3; perhaps TRBD1 as D (5 bases). The CDR3 is 13 residues long. The V end lost 4 bases, the J end lost 2 bases, and 7 bases lay between the germline ends. Germline V CDR1 and CDR2: SGHTA, FQGNSA. The CDR3 DNA follows: TGTGCCAGCAGCTGGGGCCACACAGATACGCAGTATTTT. As protein: CASSWGHTDTQYF.

This clone showed up just a few times. The V call is TRBV19, the J call TRBJ1-5, with 8 bases identical to TRBD1. Trimming at V came to 4 bases and at J to 3 bases, leaving 5 bases not matched to a gene. This CDR3 region has 15 residues. Germline CDR1 LNHDA, CDR2 SQIVND (reference sequence). The CDR3 loop reads CASSKTGALNQPQHF. The CDR3 DNA reads TGTGCCAGTAGTAAGACAGGGGCACTCAATCAGCCCCAGCATTTT.

This sequence joins TRBV5-1 and TRBJ2-1, with a weak D call TRBD2 (6 bases). Per the germline V gene, CDR1 is SGHRS and CDR2 is YFSETQ. V was clipped by 0 bases and J by 5 bases, with 9 bases between them. This CDR3 spans 14 amino acids. The CDR3 DNA reads as TGCGCCAGCAGCTTGGCGGTAGCGGACAATGAGCAGTTCTTC. Residues: CASSLAVADNEQFF.

The sample holds a few counts of this clone. The V gene is TRBV10-3, the J gene TRBJ1-3; D possibly corresponds to TRBD1 (5 bases). Deletions cut 4 bases from V and 1 base from J, with 14 bases between. The CDR3 has 16 residues. Looked up from germline, CDR1 is ENHRY and CDR2 is SYGVKD. CDR3 in DNA: TGTGCCATCAGTGGGAGGAGGGGCAGGTCTGGAAACACCATATATTTT. Translation: CAISGRRGRSGNTIYF.

The CDR3 DNA is TGTGCCAGCAGTGACCCTAGCGGGAGTTACGAGCAGTACTTC. As protein: CASSDPSGSYEQYF. The rearrangement joins TRBV2 to TRBJ2-7, with 10 bases that match TRBD2. Trimming removed 3 bases from V and 4 bases from J; junction bases left unmatched: 3. This CDR3 region has 14 residues. Per germline, CDR1 SNHLY and CDR2 FYNNEI.

CDR3 sequence reads: CASCVARNTGELFF. The CDR3 region has the DNA TGTGCCAGCTGTGTAGCGCGAAACACCGGGGAGCTGTTTTTT. The genes are TRBV27 and TRBJ2-2, with D possibly matching TRBD2 (5 bases). This CDR3 is 14 amino acids long. Trimming left V 8 bases short and J 2 bases short, with 12 bases between. The germline CDR1 and CDR2 sequences are MNHEY and SMNVEV (reference sequence).

The chain carries TRBV19 and TRBJ1-1; TRBD1 matches 8 bases. J gave up 2 bases and V 9 bases, and 8 bases lay outside the gene matches. This CDR3 comprises 14 residues. CDR1 is LNHDA and CDR2 is SQIVND in the germline V gene (reference sequence). Written as DNA, the CDR3 is TGTGCCAGCGACCCGACAGGGGCAAACACTGAAGCTTTCTTT. Its translation is CASDPTGANTEAFF. Combining the CDR3 with reference TRBV19 and TRBJ1-1 gives the whole variable domain DGGITQSPKYLFRKEGQNVTLSCEQNLNHDAMYWYRQDPGQGLRLIYYSQIVNDFQKGDIAEGYSVSREKKESFPLTVTSAQKNPTAFYLCASDPTGANTEAFFGQGTRLTVV.